These 25 T cell receptor beta chains originate from one sample sequenced in a study of shared clonotypes between healthy human individuals. Data came from immunoSEQ multiplex PCR; TCRdb stores just in-frame clones and leaves some out. The sample holds roughly 1,100,000 clones, roughly 70% seen once. Input material: memory CD4+ T cells sorted from blood. Subset meaning: CD45RA-negative fraction. All receptors come from a man between 18 and 29 years old in good health.

V gene TRBV5-1 combines with J gene TRBJ1-2; D remains ambiguous. Germline assignment: CDR1 SGHRS and CDR2 YFSETQ. The V gene lost 1 base and the J gene lost 2 bases, with 9 bases spanning the gap. This CDR3 spans 14 amino acids. The chain's CDR3 is CASSLNSMNYGYTF. The DNA for the CDR3 is TGCGCCAGCAGCTTGAACAGTATGAACTATGGCTACACCTTC.

As regards this clone: The sample carries other DNA sequences with the same CDR3. The chain combines TRBV30 with TRBJ2-1; D may be TRBD2 (5 bases). Trimming left V 2 bases short and J 0 bases short, with 8 bases between. This CDR3 contains 14 residues. Germline CDR1 reads GTSNPN; CDR2 reads SVGIG (reference sequence). Here the CDR3 reads CAWSRGGSYNEQFF. Here the CDR3 DNA reads TGTGCCTGGAGTCGGGGTGGCTCCTACAATGAGCAGTTCTTC.

The chain carries TRBV18 and TRBJ1-1; D uncertain. From germline, CDR1 is KGHSH and CDR2 LQKENI. The CDR3 contains 13 residues. V was shortened by 6 bases and J by 11 bases, with 19 bases between the two germline ends. The CDR3 spells CASSPRVEGSAFF. The CDR3 bases are TGTGCCAGCTCCCCCCGGGTGGAAGGCTCCGCTTTCTTT.

V is TRBV10-3 and J is TRBJ2-5, with D unresolved. The germline V gene has CDR1 ENHRY and CDR2 SYGVKD. This CDR3 contains 14 residues. V was clipped by 2 bases and J by 2 bases, with 9 bases between them. This chain's CDR3 is CAISEANAQETQYF. As DNA, the CDR3 is TGTGCCATCAGTGAGGCCAATGCACAAGAGACCCAGTACTTC.

A word on this clone: This sequence may be a read error, since a much larger clone differs from it by one base. V usage is TRBV7-2 and J usage is TRBJ1-5, with D possibly matching TRBD1 (5 bases). The CDR3 length is 14 residues. V was shortened by 5 bases and J by 0 bases, with 8 bases between the two germline ends. The germline gives CDR1 SGHTA, CDR2 FQGNSA. The CDR3 DNA sequence: TGTGCCAGCAGCGGCGACAGTAGCAATCAGCCCCAGCATTTT. This encodes CASSGDSSNQPQHF.

Comment on this clone: A much larger clone differs by one base, so this may be a read error. This chain uses TRBV7-2 with TRBJ2-3; D may be TRBD1 (6 bases). Trimming removed 5 bases at V and 1 base at J, with 10 bases between. The germline gives CDR1 SGHTA, CDR2 FQGNSA. This CDR3 region has 14 residues. CDR3 residues: CASSQRQGTDTQYF. In nucleotides, the CDR3 is TGTGCCAGCAGCCAACGACAGGGCACAGATACGCAGTATTTT.

The V gene is TRBV5-1, the J gene TRBJ1-1; possibly TRBD1 for D (5 bases). The germline CDR1 and CDR2 sequences are SGHRS and YFSETQ. This CDR3 region has 14 residues. The V gene lost 5 bases and the J gene lost 1 base, with 12 bases spanning the gap. The CDR3: CASRAGPSNTEAFF. The CDR3 DNA follows: TGCGCCAGCAGGGCGGGGCCCTCGAACACTGAAGCTTTCTTT.

In its sample, this clone was seen a few times. The rearrangement links TRBV6-1 to TRBJ2-1; TRBD1 or TRBD2 may be the D gene (6 bases each). The CDR3 is made up of 17 amino acids. Trimming took 0 bases from V and 9 from J, leaving 21 bases between them. Germline V CDR1 and CDR2: MNHNS, SASEGT. The CDR3 DNA follows: TGTGCCAGCAGTGAAGCTAAGCAGGGGACTGGAAACGTTGAGCAGTTCTTC. It encodes CASSEAKQGTGNVEQFF.

The rearrangement links TRBV6-5 to TRBJ2-1; no definite D call. Germline V lookup: CDR1 MNHEY, CDR2 SVGAGI. The ends were cut back, 5 bases at V and 0 bases at J, with 11 bases in the middle. The length of the CDR3 is 15 residues. Written as DNA, the CDR3 is TGTGCCAGCAGTCCAAGACTCAGCTCCTACAATGAGCAGTTCTTC. Translation: CASSPRLSSYNEQFF.

This sequence joins TRBV6-5 and TRBJ1-4, with TRBD1 as a possible D gene (5 bases). V lost 6 bases to trimming and J lost 8 bases, with 16 bases between them. Germline V gene data show CDR1 as MNHEY and CDR2 as SVGAGI. This CDR3 is built from 14 residues. CDR3 sequence (DNA): TGTGCCAGCAGCGAGACCGGGGGAAGGGAAAAACTGTTTTTT. Amino acids: CASSETGGREKLFF.

The CDR3, as DNA: TGTGCCAGCAGCTTTAGCGGGAACTCCTACAATGAGCAGTTCTTC. Translated, it gives CASSFSGNSYNEQFF. The rearrangement uses TRBV7-2 and TRBJ2-1, with TRBD2 identical over 8 bases. The CDR3 has 15 residues. Germline V gene data show CDR1 as SGHTA and CDR2 as FQGNSA. Trimming cost V 3 bases and J 0 bases; bases outside gene matches: 1. The complete variable domain, with remaining parts taken from reference TRBV7-2 and TRBJ2-1, reads GAGVSQSPSNKVTEKGKDVELRCDPISGHTALYWYRQSLGQGLEFLIYFQGNSAPDKSGLPSDRFSAERTGGSVSTLTIQRTQQEDSAVYLCASSFSGNSYNEQFFGPGTRLTVL.

The table lists this clone with a few counts. The chain joins TRBV2 to TRBJ2-2; no clear D. V gave up 6 bases and J gave up 5 bases, with 10 bases separating them. The CDR3 spans 13 residues. The V gene's germline CDR1 is SNHLY and CDR2 FYNNEI. As DNA, the CDR3 is TGTGCCAGCAGGACCGGAGAAACCGGGGAGCTGTTTTTT. This encodes CASRTGETGELFF.

The J gene is TRBJ2-7, the V gene TRBV30; D unclear. V gave up 7 bases and J gave up 3 bases, with 10 bases separating them. The germline V gene has CDR1 GTSNPN and CDR2 SVGIG (reference sequence). This CDR3 region has 11 residues. The CDR3 reads CASSADYEQYF. CDR3 nucleotides: TGTGCCTCCAGCGCCGACTACGAGCAGTACTTC.

V is TRBV5-5 and J is TRBJ2-2; D is undetermined. CDR1 SGHKS and CDR2 YYEKEE come from the germline V gene (reference sequence). Trimming took off 0 bases at V and 6 bases at J, with 15 bases between the two ends. This CDR3 spans 16 amino acids. This chain's CDR3 is CASSLEGGYLAGELFF. CDR3 nucleotide sequence: TGTGCCAGCAGCTTGGAGGGCGGATACTTAGCCGGGGAGCTGTTTTTT. The whole variable domain, remainder taken from reference TRBV5-5 and TRBJ2-2, is DAGVTQSPTHLIKTRGQQVTLRCSPISGHKSVSWYQQVLGQGPQFIFQYYEKEERGRGNFPDRFSARQFPNYSSELNVNALLLGDSALYLCASSLEGGYLAGELFFGEGSRLTVL.

This chain uses TRBV5-4 with TRBJ2-3; 9 nucleotides align to TRBD1. The germline CDR1 and CDR2 sequences are SGHNT and YYREEE (reference sequence). With V trimmed by 4 bases and J by 4 bases, 7 bases remained unmatched. CDR3 length: 15 amino acids. The CDR3 nucleotides are TGTGCCAGCAGCCCCGGACAGGGGAAAGCAGATACGCAGTATTTT. This encodes CASSPGQGKADTQYF. Using reference TRBV5-4 and TRBJ2-3 for the parts outside the CDR3, the full variable domain is ETGVTQSPTHLIKTRGQQVTLRCSSQSGHNTVSWYQQALGQGPQFIFQYYREEENGRGNFPPRFSGLQFPNYSSELNVNALELDDSALYLCASSPGQGKADTQYFGPGTRLTVL.

The chain has TRBV10-3 and TRBJ1-5, with D unresolved. The CDR3 is 13 residues long. The V and J ends lost 2 bases and 4 bases respectively, with 6 bases between them. The V gene's germline CDR1 is ENHRY and CDR2 SYGVKD. CDR3 in amino acids: CAISEGPNQPQHF. The CDR3 DNA reads as TGTGCCATCAGTGAGGGGCCTAATCAGCCCCAGCATTTT.

CDR3 amino acids: CASSLKGGSQETQYF. The CDR3 coding sequence is TGTGCCAGCAGCTTAAAAGGGGGAAGCCAAGAGACCCAGTACTTC. This chain connects TRBV7-9 to TRBJ2-5; tentatively, D is TRBD1 (6 bases). The germline V gene has CDR1 SEHNR and CDR2 FQNEAQ (reference sequence). The CDR3 has 15 amino acids. Trimming left V 2 bases short and J 1 base short, with 11 bases between.

With respect to this clone: Its ends do not fully match the called genes, so a read error is possible. This chain joins TRBV7-7 and TRBJ1-3; no clear D. This CDR3 contains 15 residues. Per germline, CDR1 SSHAT and CDR2 FNYEAQ (reference sequence). CDR3 protein: CASSPDGSSGNTIYF. DNA of the CDR3: TGTGCTAGCAGCCCGGACGGTAGCTCTGGAAACACCATATATTTT. The entire variable domain, with the rest obtained from reference TRBV7-7 and TRBJ1-3, is as follows: GAGVSQSPRYKVTKRGQDVTLRCDPISSHATLYWYQQALGQGPEFLTYFNYEAQPDKSGLPSDRFSAERPEGSISTLTIQRTEQRDSAMYRCASSPDGSSGNTIYFGEGSWLTVV.

J is TRBJ1-6 and V is TRBV27; 7 bases match TRBD1. The V and J ends lost 3 bases and 2 bases, in that order; junction bases with no gene match: 1. Germline CDR1 and CDR2: MNHEY and SMNVEV (reference sequence). CDR3 length: 15 residues. The CDR3 DNA sequence: TGTGCCAGCAGTTTGGGGACAGCCTATAATTCACCCCTCCACTTT. This codes for CASSLGTAYNSPLHF.

This rearrangement joins TRBV5-1 to TRBJ1-1, with 7 nucleotides matching TRBD1. Trimming removed 0 bases from V and 5 bases from J; junction bases left unmatched: 7. The CDR3 loop spans 15 amino acids. Per germline, CDR1 SGHRS and CDR2 YFSETQ. CDR3 nucleotides: TGCGCCAGCAGCTTGGATTATGGCAGGGGGACTGAAGCTTTCTTT. Its protein is CASSLDYGRGTEAFF.

The J gene is TRBJ2-1, the V gene TRBV28; D possibly corresponds to TRBD1 (7 bases). Germline values: CDR1 MDHEN, CDR2 SYDVKM. The CDR3 length is 15 residues. V dropped 6 bases and J dropped 5 bases, with 17 bases sitting between them. CDR3 sequence reads: CASRQGQGGHNEQFF. CDR3 DNA sequence: TGTGCCAGCAGACAGGGTCAGGGGGGCCACAATGAGCAGTTCTTC.

This rearrangement joins TRBV11-2 to TRBJ2-5, with a tentative D call TRBD2 (5 bases). The CDR3 loop spans 15 amino acids. V was shortened by 2 bases and J by 1 base, with 11 bases between the two germline ends. Germline lookup yields CDR1 SGHAT and CDR2 FQNNGV. DNA for the CDR3: TGTGCCAGCAGCTTAACGGGGTACCCCCAAGAGACCCAGTACTTC. Protein sequence: CASSLTGYPQETQYF.

This clone was seen repeatedly, ten times or more. This sequence joins TRBV12-1 and TRBJ1-4; TRBD1, the table's D call, lacks a check against the DNA. TRBV12-1 has pseudogene status. The length of the CDR3 is 15 residues. The CDR3 bases are TGTGCCAGCAGCTTCCTCAGGGGGTCTAATGAAAAACTGTTTTTT. Protein product: CASSFLRGSNEKLFF.

CDR3 bases: TGTGCCAGCAATATACAACAGGTAGCTAACTATGGCTACACCTTC. Protein sequence: CASNIQQVANYGYTF. This chain connects TRBV6-1 to TRBJ1-2; TRBD1 might be the D (5 bases). Per the germline V gene, CDR1 is MNHNS and CDR2 is SASEGT. The CDR3 extends over 15 amino acids. Trimming removed 7 bases from V and 0 bases from J, with 15 bases in between.

V usage is TRBV11-2 and J usage is TRBJ2-7, with TRBD1 matching 7 bases. The V gene end was trimmed by 4 bases and the J gene end by 6 bases; junction bases not matched to a gene: 15. Germline lookup yields CDR1 SGHAT and CDR2 FQNNGV. This CDR3 has 16 amino acids. The DNA of the CDR3 is TGTGCCAGCAGCTCGACAGGGTCTCTGGCACTTTCCGAGCAGTACTTC. This sequence encodes CASSSTGSLALSEQYF.